Shown below are 28 T cell receptor beta chains from a single sample sequenced in a study of T-cell memory formation after mild COVID-19 (dated by TCRdb to the early 2020s). The library was built by means of 5' RACE. Sequencing instrument: Illumina NovaSeq 6000. TCRdb trimmed the raw reads at Q25, called clones with MiXCR and kept productive beta chains. Duplicate CDR3 protein sequences are folded into a single record with the most common DNA and genes. The sample yields about 270,000 distinct CDR3 sequences; 15% to 20% were counted once. The biggest ten clones account for approximately 23% of the sample. The sequenced material came from PBMCs or a T cell subset sorted from them (not recorded which). The receptor set was obtained from a man between 18 and 35 years old who had mild COVID-19 (a few samples of this study predate the infection). The sample titles of this study are shuffled in the database, so cell type and time point are left out; the donor was told from shared clones.

The genes are TRBV9 and TRBJ1-2; 7 bases line up with TRBD1. Germline loops: CDR1 SGDLS, CDR2 YYNGEE. This CDR3 has 16 residues. Unmatched junction bases numbered 10, after V lost 2 bases and J lost 3 bases. The CDR3 DNA is TGTGCCAGCAGCGTCCACCTAGGACAGGCGGACTATGGCTACACCTTC. This encodes CASSVHLGQADYGYTF.

This clonotype was seen a handful of times. The V gene is TRBV13, the J gene TRBJ2-3; 9 bases are a match to TRBD2. Germline trimming cut 5 bases from V and 6 bases from J; bases unmatched to any gene: 6. This CDR3 is 14 amino acids long. CDR1 is PRHDT, CDR2 FYEKMQ, per germline (reference sequence). CDR3 coding DNA: TGTGCCAGCAGCACACGGACTAGCGAGGATACGCAGTATTTT. It encodes CASSTRTSEDTQYF. Full variable domain (rest looked up from reference TRBV13 and TRBJ2-3): AAGVIQSPRHLIKEKRETATLKCYPIPRHDTVYWYQQGPGQDPQFLISFYEKMQSDKGSIPDRFSAQQFSDYHSELNMSSLELGDSALYFCASSTRTSEDTQYFGPGTRLTVL.

V gene TRBV6-2 or TRBV6-3 combines with J gene TRBJ2-1; the D gene could be TRBD1 or TRBD2 (6 bases each). Germline V lookup: CDR1 MNHEY, CDR2 SVGEGT. This CDR3 is 15 amino acids long. Trimming cost V 4 bases and J 7 bases, with 17 bases left between them. The CDR3 region is CASSSPGGAWNEQFF. In DNA, the CDR3 is TGTGCCAGCAGTTCCCCCGGGGGCGCATGGAATGAGCAGTTCTTC.

This clonotype was recorded many times. V usage is TRBV4-1 and J usage is TRBJ2-5; D perhaps matches TRBD2 (6 bases). V was shortened by 5 bases and J by 1 base, with 11 bases between the two germline ends. The CDR3 extends over 14 amino acids. Germline CDR1 and CDR2: MGHRA and YSYEKL. CDR3 residues: CASSIGGVQETQYF. In DNA form, the CDR3 reads TGCGCCAGCAGCATAGGCGGGGTCCAAGAGACCCAGTACTTC.

This clonotype was seen only a few times. The chain uses TRBV11-2 and TRBJ2-7, with TRBD1 identical over 8 bases. The V segment lost 6 bases and the J segment 6 bases; nucleotides outside the gene matches: 10. In germline, CDR1 is SGHAT, CDR2 FQNNGV. CDR3 size: 14 residues. CDR3 bases: TGTGCCAGCAGTTTCGAAACAGGGGGACTCGAGCAGTACTTC. Its protein product is CASSFETGGLEQYF.

V usage is TRBV6-2 or TRBV6-3 and J usage is TRBJ2-3; D ambiguous. The V and J ends lost 6 bases and 4 bases respectively, with 5 bases between them. This CDR3 spans 11 amino acids. Germline loops: CDR1 MNHEY, CDR2 SVGEGT. Here the CDR3 reads CASRKADTQYF. The CDR3 bases are TGTGCCAGCAGAAAAGCAGATACGCAGTATTTT.

The CDR3 here is CASSSPNRSSYNSPLHF. DNA of the CDR3: TGTGCCAGCAGCTCCCCTAACAGGAGCTCCTATAATTCACCCCTCCACTTT. The chain couples TRBV7-2 to TRBJ1-6; a possible D gene is TRBD1 (5 bases). The CDR3 runs to 17 residues. Between the trimmed V and J ends, which lost 4 bases and 0 bases, there was a span of 13 bases. Germline CDR1 and CDR2: SGHTA and FQGNSA.

This clonotype came up many times. J is TRBJ2-5 and V is TRBV23-1; TRBD1 aligns across 9 bases. TRBV23-1 is an ORF for which the function is uncertain. This CDR3 spans 19 amino acids. The V gene end was trimmed by 5 bases and the J gene end by 6 bases; junction bases not matched to a gene: 22. The CDR3 reads CASSNPNSTGGRFTKTQYF. CDR3 nucleotides: TGCGCCAGCAGTAATCCCAACTCCACAGGGGGCCGCTTCACGAAGACCCAGTACTTC.

This clonotype was detected a few times. J is TRBJ2-7 and V is TRBV3-1; D not certain. The germline CDR1 and CDR2 sequences are LGHDT and YNNKEL (reference sequence). CDR3 length: 11 amino acids. V lost 8 bases to trimming and J lost 6 bases, with 11 bases between them. The CDR3 loop is CASRTTGEQYF. CDR3 bases: TGTGCCAGCCGGACGACTGGCGAGCAGTACTTC.

V is TRBV29-1 and J is TRBJ1-2; TRBD1 is a possible D gene (6 bases). Per germline, CDR1 SQVTM and CDR2 ANQGSEA. The CDR3 loop spans 14 amino acids. Trimming shortened V by 7 bases and J by 4 bases, and 19 bases separated the two germline ends. CDR3 in amino acids: CSAQISQGIYGYTF. The CDR3 nucleotides are TGCAGCGCCCAGATAAGCCAGGGGATCTATGGCTACACCTTC.

The chain has TRBV7-6 and TRBJ1-1, with a weak D call TRBD1 (5 bases). Germline lookup yields CDR1 SGHVS and CDR2 FNYEAQ. The CDR3 loop spans 14 amino acids. Between the trimmed V and J ends, which lost 4 bases and 2 bases, there was a span of 11 bases. Here the CDR3 reads CASSSLGDNTEAFF. In DNA, the CDR3 is TGTGCCAGCAGCTCCTTAGGGGATAACACTGAAGCTTTCTTT.

Only a few counts were recorded for this clonotype. The genes are TRBV7-9 and TRBJ2-5; a possible D gene is TRBD1 (6 bases). V was pared by 8 bases and J by 5 bases, with 21 bases between. The V gene's germline CDR1 is SEHNR and CDR2 FQNEAQ (reference sequence). CDR3 size: 15 residues. For the CDR3, the DNA is TGTGCCAGCGGCAGAGCGGTGGGGGCCTCGGAGACCCAGTACTTC. This gives the protein CASGRAVGASETQYF.

This clonotype was picked up a small number of times. CDR3 loop: CASSPRILGTEAFF. Written as DNA, the CDR3 is TGTGCCAGCAGCCCTAGAATCTTGGGGACTGAAGCTTTCTTT. This chain links TRBV9 with TRBJ1-1; D is unclear. Germline CDR1 is SGDLS and CDR2 is YYNGEE. The length of the CDR3 is 14 residues. V lost 4 bases, J lost 5 bases, and 15 bases lay in between.

This rearrangement joins TRBV12-3 or TRBV12-4 to TRBJ2-7, with 8 bases matching TRBD1. Trimming removed 4 bases from V and 6 bases from J; junction bases left unmatched: 14. The CDR3 is 16 residues long. The CDR3 sequence is CASSSQTVGQGTEQYF. CDR3 bases: TGTGCCAGCAGTTCTCAAACGGTCGGACAGGGAACCGAGCAGTACTTC.

The chain joins TRBV9 to TRBJ1-2, with D perhaps TRBD1 (6 bases). Germline V gene data show CDR1 as SGDLS and CDR2 as YYNGEE. V was shortened by 5 bases and J by 7 bases, with 15 bases between the two germline ends. This CDR3 is built from 13 residues. The CDR3 DNA follows: TGTGCCAGCAGGGCGACAGGCTCTTCTGGCTACACCTTC. This translates into CASRATGSSGYTF.

This chain connects TRBV7-9 to TRBJ2-4; D may be TRBD1 (5 bases). The length of the CDR3 is 14 residues. Germline assignment: CDR1 SEHNR and CDR2 FQNEAQ (reference sequence). Between the trimmed V and J ends, which lost 3 bases and 3 bases, there was a span of 9 bases. The CDR3 region is CASSLVTGKNIQYF. In DNA, the CDR3 is TGTGCCAGCAGCTTGGTAACAGGCAAAAACATTCAGTACTTC.

The CDR3 DNA is TGTGCCAGCAGAAGCCTGGAAGAAAAACTGTTTTTT. Its translation is CASRSLEEKLFF. This chain uses TRBV9 with TRBJ1-4; D gene ambiguous. Germline CDR1 reads SGDLS; CDR2 reads YYNGEE. The V end was cut by 5 bases, the J end by 8 bases, with 10 bases between. The CDR3 covers 12 residues.

This clonotype occurred a few times. V and J are TRBV10-3 and TRBJ1-1; D is perhaps TRBD1 (6 bases). CDR1 is ENHRY, CDR2 SYGVKD, per germline. CDR3 size: 14 residues. V lost 2 bases, J lost 7 bases, and 14 bases lay in between. The CDR3 sequence is CAISERDTAVEAFF. DNA for the CDR3: TGTGCCATCAGTGAGCGGGACACCGCAGTTGAAGCTTTCTTT.

This clonotype has more than one count but fewer than ten. The rearrangement joins TRBV7-6 to TRBJ2-6, with D maybe TRBD1 (5 bases). Trimming left V 5 bases short and J 0 bases short, with 17 bases between. The CDR3 extends over 18 amino acids. CDR1 is SGHVS, CDR2 FNYEAQ, per germline. DNA of the CDR3: TGTGCCAGCAGCCCCCGCGGACAACCCGTCTCTGGGGCCAACGTCCTGACTTTC. Protein sequence: CASSPRGQPVSGANVLTF.

This clonotype was seen a handful of times. The chain recombines TRBV7-9 with TRBJ2-7; 10 bases match TRBD1. The CDR3 is made up of 16 amino acids. V trimming: 0 bases; J trimming: 3 bases; junction bases outside the gene matches: 5. Germline V lookup: CDR1 SEHNR, CDR2 FQNEAQ (reference sequence). The DNA of the CDR3 is TGTGCCAGCAGCTTAGCGACAGGGGGCCGCGTCTACGAGCAGTACGTC. Translated, it gives CASSLATGGRVYEQYV.

This clonotype was detected a few times. The J gene is TRBJ2-1, the V gene TRBV28, with D possibly TRBD2 on 5 matching bases. Germline-derived CDR1 and CDR2 are MDHEN and SYDVKM. V shed 10 bases and J shed 8 bases, with 18 bases lying between them. The CDR3 contains 13 residues. The chain's CDR3 is CAISRGFRDEQFF. CDR3 nucleotides: TGTGCCATCTCGCGAGGGTTTCGCGATGAGCAGTTCTTC. The variable domain in full, with the rest retrieved from reference TRBV28 and TRBJ2-1, is DVKVTQSSRYLVKRTGEKVFLECVQDMDHENMFWYRQDPGLGLRLIYFSYDVKMKEKGDIPEGYSVSREKKERFSLILESASTNQTSMYLCAISRGFRDEQFFGPGTRLTVL.

This clonotype was counted between two and nine times. The chain carries TRBV6-6 and TRBJ2-5, with TRBD2 matching 7 bases. Germline values: CDR1 MNHNY, CDR2 SVGAGI (reference sequence). The CDR3 sequence is 16 residues long. The V gene end was trimmed by 2 bases and the J gene end by 4 bases; junction bases not matched to a gene: 10. Here the CDR3 DNA reads TGTGCCAGCAGTTACGGTCGCGGGGGATGGGCAGAGACCCAGTACTTC. Translating gives CASSYGRGGWAETQYF.

This chain joins TRBV6-5 and TRBJ1-1, with D hard to call. V was pared by 7 bases and J by 5 bases, with 23 bases between. This CDR3 comprises 16 residues. Germline loops: CDR1 MNHEY, CDR2 SVGAGI. CDR3 amino acids: CASNRRPMDGPTEAFF. As DNA, the CDR3 is TGTGCCAGCAATCGGCGGCCAATGGACGGACCGACTGAAGCTTTCTTT.

This clonotype was detected many times. The rearrangement links TRBV5-1 to TRBJ2-5; 7 positions match TRBD1. Germline V gene lookup returns CDR1 SGHRS and CDR2 YFSETQ. This CDR3 is 14 amino acids long. V shed 3 bases and J 2 bases; nucleotides not matched to a gene: 4. The CDR3 is CASSWGQLQETQYF. The CDR3 bases are TGCGCCAGCAGCTGGGGACAGTTGCAAGAGACCCAGTACTTC.

V usage is TRBV4-1 and J usage is TRBJ1-1, with D perhaps TRBD1 (5 bases). The CDR3 is made up of 14 amino acids. Germline V gene data show CDR1 as MGHRA and CDR2 as YSYEKL. The V end lost 2 bases, the J end lost 4 bases, and 11 bases lay between the germline ends. CDR3 loop: CASSQQYRSTEAFF. The CDR3 nucleotides are TGCGCCAGCAGCCAACAGTACAGGAGCACTGAAGCTTTCTTT.

Only a few counts were recorded for this clonotype. CDR3 coding DNA: TGTGCCAGCAGTAACGACGGCCAATATTCACCCCTCCACTTT. This sequence encodes CASSNDGQYSPLHF. The chain has TRBV25-1 and TRBJ1-6; unclear D gene. There are 14 residues in the CDR3. The germline V and J ends were trimmed by 5 bases and 8 bases, with 13 bases remaining between them. The germline V gene encodes CDR1 MGHDK and CDR2 SYGVNS.

This clonotype was counted at least ten times. The chain has TRBV6-2 or TRBV6-3 and TRBJ1-1; TRBD1 aligns across 8 bases. Germline V CDR1 and CDR2: MNHEY, SVGEGT. The CDR3 is 16 residues long. V trimming: 2 bases; J trimming: 4 bases; junction bases outside the gene matches: 9. The CDR3 protein is CASSYDLTGEATEAFF. Written as DNA, the CDR3 is TGTGCCAGCAGTTACGACCTGACAGGGGAGGCCACTGAAGCTTTCTTT.

This clonotype occurred a few times. The V and J genes are TRBV20-1 and TRBJ2-2; the match to TRBD1 covers 7 bases. This CDR3 spans 14 amino acids. V was clipped by 4 bases and J by 5 bases; unmatched bases: 7. From germline, CDR1 is DFQATT and CDR2 SNEGSKA (reference sequence). In DNA, the CDR3 is TGCAGTGCTAAGGACCACAGGGGAACCGGGGAGCTGTTTTTT. Residues: CSAKDHRGTGELFF.